This record looks at one T cell receptor (beta chain) sequence and its context. There are a few counts of this clone. The antigen this receptor binds is unknown. Base qualities were left out, and no much larger clone turns up one base away. Taken from the germline V gene, the CDR1 and CDR2 loops are SGHDN and FVKESK. Clipping removes 4 bases from V and 3 bases from J, with 8 as the unmatched junction base count. The CDR3 goes from the cysteine to the phenylalanine over 15 residues. Left in the record is the CDR3 DNA by itself, 45 bases read in frame from the first base. The cohort consisted of 600 to 750 healthy bone marrow donors. At the time of sampling, every cohort member was nominally healthy, though immune exposures that went unrecorded were likely present. The donor tested CMV seronegative and was one of the 352 seronegative cohort members. Each donor provided a peripheral blood sample, and peripheral blood mononuclear cells were used for TCR beta sequencing. Genomic DNA extraction from the blood cell samples was performed with the Qiagen DNeasy Blood Extraction Kit.

This sample was taken from a study of cytomegalovirus exposure and HLA in healthy donors (TCRdb year 2017). Study-wide context: An earlier analysis of 587 of the donors reported 276 Gb of sequence data and 117 million unique TCR beta sequences obtained from 180 million or so T cells. An early release covering roughly 600 HLA-typed donors comprised about 310 gigabases of sequencing data and 85 million to 100 million unique TCR sequences. Of the roughly 400 genotyped donors, roughly 80% fell in the genetic ancestry cluster associated with self-reported Caucasian donors. The study aimed to test whether cataloging public T cell receptors could reveal signatures of past pathogen exposure. The study profiled the T cell repertoires of under 700 subjects by immunosequencing and related them to cytomegalovirus serostatus. Besides the first cohort of roughly 660 subjects, a separate validation cohort made up of 120 or so different subjects was used. The study combined high-throughput TCR immunosequencing, statistical association of individual TCRs with disease status, and machine learning to predict cytomegalovirus infection status. A later analysis re-examined previously published TCR beta repertoires from more than 550 donors and added high-resolution HLA genotyping to investigate patterns of TCR occurrence. The later analysis used no new phenotypic data to find candidate immune exposures, relying instead on TCR beta sequences and their occurrence across donors. An earlier analysis of 587 of the donors used high-throughput TCR beta sequencing to judge whether each TCR beta V gene segment behaved as functional or pseudogenic. Donor age, sex, ethnicity and CMV serostatus were compiled together with the repertoire data. In a later genetic analysis, genome-wide SNP genotypes for about 55% of the 666 donors were used, and that subset was treated as a discovery cohort. All discovery cohort repertoires had been generated on a single sequencing platform. HLA typing covered class I and class II loci at four-digit resolution. Typing coverage varied by locus: roughly 620-640 donors for A, B, C, DRB1 and DQB1; roughly 500 for DQA1; approximately 570 for DPA1; roughly 450 for DPB1. Because of strong linkage in the cohort, 4 to 6 DR-DQ haplotypes were treated as single units for association and clustering. Among a few hundred genotyped donors of the cohort, an average of about 240,000 unique TCR beta nucleotide sequences were sequenced per donor, roughly 18% of them non-productive.

Overall study outcomes, separate from this receptor: Assigning TCR associations to individual alleles was difficult when HLA alleles, especially DR and DQ, strongly co-occurred. In a later analysis, HLA-associated TCR beta chains showed more clonal expansion and lower generation probabilities than non-associated chains that were equally common. V-gene and J-gene trimming of TCR beta chains was associated with a missense DCLRE1C variant in a later genetic analysis, and the association was replicated in an independent cohort. A later genetic analysis reported fewer N-insertions in productive TCRs among donors in an Asian-associated ancestry cluster than the roughly 620-donor mean. In the study, 164 TCR beta chains were listed as associated with cytomegalovirus. In a later analysis, around 17,000 TCR beta sequences were associated with specific HLA alleles at a false discovery rate of 0.05. A few of the identified cytomegalovirus-associated TCR beta chains were confirmed in vitro to be specific for cytomegalovirus antigens. Correlated functional status among segregating V segments might be attributable to linkage disequilibrium, but an unknown experimental factor could not be ruled out. Because some donors lacked HLA typing at each locus, the association tests relied only on the typed subset. The authors suggested that the approach could potentially be extended to other disease states and immunological phenotypes. In a later analysis, the rate of TCR association differed among HLA loci, with DRB1 alleles having the most associated TCRs and HLA-C alleles having the fewest. Some IMGT-functional V segments, including TRBV6-2 and TRBV6-3, could not be distinguished by the 87-base-pair reads and were therefore excluded. A further reported finding was that TCR beta sequences accurately predicted the HLA-A and HLA-B alleles for most subjects in the first cohort. A group of highly shared sequence variants was considered likely to be a technical artifact of the sequencing pipeline. In an earlier analysis of 587 of the donors, most TCR beta V segments appeared in productive rearrangements about 90% or about 30% of the time, broadly matching IMGT annotations. Immune exposure information for the cohort was limited to CMV serostatus. A later analysis reported that several top co-occurrence clusters appeared linked to parvovirus B19, influenza, CMV and Epstein-Barr virus. According to a later analysis, most CMV-associated TCR beta chains appeared to be HLA-restricted, and the HLA associations seemed to be driven largely by CMV exposure. The cohort was sequenced for TCR beta chains only, and without alpha or paired-chain data the features that could be detected were limited. Presence/absence analyses assumed roughly uniform sequencing depth across donors, an assumption that may not hold. While some public TCRs were present in many individuals, most TCR sequences turned up only very rarely across donors. Because counts were too low, roughly 18 rarely observed V segments, including chromosome 9 orphons, were left out of the earlier analysis of about 500 of the donors. Cytomegalovirus status was reported to be diagnosed by the classifier with high specificity and sensitivity in both the original and validation cohorts.

The method behind the library was the immunoSEQ multiplex PCR assay. A mixture of 60 forward primers for TCR Vbeta segments and 13 reverse primers for TCR Jbeta segments was used in the multiplex PCR. Amplification of the CDR3 region of rearranged TCR beta genes was performed with a multiplex PCR assay on genomic DNA. The Illumina HiSeq System was used to sequence the amplified TCR beta libraries as 87-base-pair reads. Per the original workflow: Across the 700 or so repertoires, a later analysis counted about 81 million unique TCR beta chains, some 11 million of which were shared by at least two donors. Raw reads were error-corrected and collapsed into unique sequences by a nearest-neighbor algorithm in which closely related sequences were merged to remove PCR and sequencing errors. V, D and J gene segments were assigned by aligning CDR3 sequences to IMGT reference sequences. For a sequence to be retained, at least a six-nucleotide match to both a V gene segment and a J gene segment was required. A rearrangement counted as productive if the CDR3 had no stop codons and remained in frame with V and J, and every other rearrangement counted as non-productive. Following IMGT convention, CDR3 was defined as the stretch from the second conserved V-encoded cysteine to the conserved J-encoded phenylalanine. The earlier analysis of about 590 of the donors excluded sequences that lacked an unambiguous match to a single V gene segment. In an earlier analysis of 500 to 750 of the donors, V segments were called functional above 56.7% productive rearrangements and were called segregating when the between-donor standard deviation exceeded 5%. A statistical classification framework was developed to diagnose cytomegalovirus status using the catalog of TCR beta chain sequences. In a later analysis, V and J genes were assigned by comparing TCR nucleotide sequences against IMGT/GENE-DB human TR gene sequences. In a later analysis, CDR3 sequences and most-parsimonious VDJ recombination scenarios were assigned using the TCRdist pipeline. In a later analysis, every TCR beta chain was defined by the combination of its CDR3 amino acid sequence and its V-gene family, and reads without a unique V-gene family were dropped. A later analysis removed 450 to 600 highly shared, low-generation-probability nucleotide sequences to deal with suspected cross-contamination and a sequencing artifact. For each public chain, a later analysis derived a clonal expansion index from normalized ranks of inferred template counts within each repertoire. A later analysis computed generation probabilities with a VDJ recombination model fitted to out-of-frame rearrangements, and checked the results against IGoR. Hypergeometric tests were used in a later analysis to score TCR-TCR, TCR-HLA and TCR-CMV co-occurrence, with a repertoire-size bias correction applied to the TCR pairs. To estimate false discovery rates, a later analysis permuted the HLA or CMV assignments 20 times. A later analysis grouped co-occurring TCRs with DBSCAN, adding TCRdist sequence similarity when clustering within HLA-allele-positive subsets. For co-occurrence clustering, repertoires with fewer than 30,000 or more than 120,000 public chains were excluded, along with a handful of repertoires with anomalous nucleotide sharing. Entries here come from immuneACCESS through TCRdb and include only in-frame sequences with V and J called. Some clones fail to appear in such tables; in the studies checked, an unresolved V gene covers under half of the shortfall, and the cause of the remainder is unknown. V, J and clone size are those of that table, while D and trimming were read from the DNA. The sample yields around 86,000 clones; 6% to 9% were counted once. Clones ranked in the top ten supply about 2% of the sample.

The V and J segments used are TRBV14 and TRBJ2-7, with TRBD1 matching 8 junction bases. The specimen sequenced was PBMCs. The receptor's source is a man aged 50-59 years in good health and CMV-seronegative. The sequence in DNA is TGTGCCAGCAGCCGTCAGGGGGCTTCTAGCTACGAGCAGTACTTC. Its product reads: CASSRQGASSYEQYF.